This T cell receptor beta chain emerged from a study of molecular identifiers for immune sequencing clone quantification. TCRdb reprocessed the PCR reads via MiXCR and lists one record per CDR3 protein. This table has some 65,000 distinct CDR3 sequences, 18% appearing once. As CD8+CD4-CCR7+CD45RA+ cells, naive CD8 T cells were sorted. Overall study findings and caveats: For highly expanded clones, sizes could be underestimated when identical TCR molecules share a barcode.

Details on this clonotype: Its antigen is unknown.

Deletions cut 3 bases from V and 9 bases from J, with 10 bases between. CDR3 size: 12 residues. CDR1 is SGDLS, CDR2 YYNGEE, per germline. The sample was naive CD8+ T cells from blood, with Jurkat cell RNA spiked in. Subset meaning: FACS-sorted CD8+CD4-CCR7+CD45RA+ naive T cells. V is TRBV9 and J is TRBJ2-1; no definite D call. The TCR sequence derives from a human donor in good health. Some libraries in this study had Jurkat cell RNA spiked in. The CDR3 loop is CASSGRHIEQFF. CDR3 DNA sequence: TGTGCCAGCAGCGGCCGACACATTGAGCAGTTCTTC.